Below, one T cell receptor beta chain is given with its context. What this receptor recognizes is not known. Nothing much larger sits one base from this clone, and base qualities are not available. The cohort consisted of some 670 healthy bone marrow donors. At the time of sampling, all cohort members were nominally healthy, though unrecorded immune exposures were likely present. The donor tested CMV seronegative, placing the donor among the 352 seronegative members of the cohort. A peripheral blood sample was collected from each donor, and TCR beta sequencing was performed on peripheral blood mononuclear cells. Genomic DNA extraction from the blood cell samples was performed with the Qiagen DNeasy Blood Extraction Kit. The CDR3 spans 12 residues, from the cysteine through the phenylalanine. Of the read, only the CDR3 DNA is kept; its 36 bases are in frame from base 1. The germline V gene sets CDR1 to SGHAT and CDR2 to FQNNGV. Here V drops 5 bases and J drops 6 bases, and the junction holds 3 bases not matched to any gene.

This record belongs to a study of cytomegalovirus exposure and HLA in healthy donors (dated by TCRdb to about 2017). In the study overall: According to an earlier analysis of 550 to 700 of the donors, roughly 180 million T cells yielded approximately 120 million unique TCR beta sequences and about 300 Gb of sequence data. An early release that covered approximately 600 HLA-typed donors contained approximately 300 gigabases of sequencing data and 65 million to 100 million unique TCR sequences. The genetic ancestry cluster associated with self-reported Caucasian donors included over 65% of the 398 genotyped donors. The study was designed to test whether signatures of past pathogen exposure could be identified by cataloging public T cell receptors. Using immunosequencing, the study profiled T cell repertoires from about 650 subjects and related those repertoires to cytomegalovirus serostatus. In addition to the first cohort of 666 subjects, a separate validation cohort of 120 different subjects was used. High-throughput TCR immunosequencing, statistical association of individual TCRs with disease status, and machine learning were combined to predict cytomegalovirus infection status. In a later analysis, previously published TCR beta repertoires from fewer than 750 donors were re-analyzed and high-resolution HLA genotyping was added so that TCR occurrence patterns could be studied. In the later analysis, no new phenotypic data were used to find candidate immune exposures; instead, reliance was placed on TCR beta sequences and their occurrence across donors. In an earlier analysis of over 550 of the donors, high-throughput TCR beta sequencing was used to judge whether each TCR beta V gene segment behaved as functional or pseudogenic. Donor age, sex, ethnicity and CMV serostatus were collected together with the repertoire data. In a later genetic analysis, genome-wide SNP genotypes for about 55% of the roughly 670 donors were used, and that subset was treated as a discovery cohort. Every repertoire in the discovery cohort had been generated on one and the same sequencing platform. HLA typing covered class I and class II loci at four-digit resolution. Typing coverage varied by locus: roughly 620-640 donors for A, B, C, DRB1 and DQB1; approximately 560 for DQA1; around 570 for DPA1; approximately 450 for DPB1. Five DR-DQ haplotypes were handled as single units for association and clustering because linkage in the cohort was strong. Among some 400 genotyped donors of the cohort, an average of around 240,000 unique TCR beta nucleotide sequences was sequenced per donor, of which about 19% were non-productive.

The receptor library was made with the immunoSEQ multiplex PCR assay. For the multiplex PCR, a mixture combining 60 forward primers for TCR Vbeta segments and 13 reverse primers for TCR Jbeta segments was used. The CDR3 region of rearranged TCR beta genes was amplified from genomic DNA with a multiplex PCR assay. The amplified TCR beta libraries were sequenced on the Illumina HiSeq System as 87-base-pair reads. The paper's processing steps were these. A later analysis tallied tens of millions of unique TCR beta chains across the 666 repertoires, and some 12 million of those chains were shared by two or more donors. A nearest-neighbor algorithm error-corrected the raw reads and collapsed the reads into unique sequences, merging closely related sequences to remove PCR and sequencing errors. To assign V, D and J gene segments, CDR3 sequences were aligned to IMGT reference sequences. For a sequence to be retained, a match of at least six nucleotides to both a V gene segment and a J gene segment was required. A rearrangement was called productive if the CDR3 had no stop codons and remained in frame with V and J, and every other rearrangement was called non-productive. Following IMGT convention, CDR3 was defined as the stretch from the second conserved V-encoded cysteine up to the conserved J-encoded phenylalanine. In an earlier analysis of 587 of the donors, sequences lacking an unambiguous match to a single V gene segment were excluded. An earlier analysis of roughly 590 of the donors called V segments functional above 56.7% productive rearrangements and segregating when the between-donor standard deviation exceeded 5%. A statistical classification framework was built to diagnose cytomegalovirus status from the catalog of TCR beta chain sequences. In a later analysis, V and J genes were assigned by comparing TCR nucleotide sequences against IMGT/GENE-DB human TR gene sequences. The TCRdist pipeline was used in a later analysis to assign CDR3 sequences and most-parsimonious VDJ recombination scenarios. In a later analysis, every TCR beta chain was defined by the combination of its CDR3 amino acid sequence and its V-gene family, and reads without a unique V-gene family were dropped. As a way to deal with suspected cross-contamination and a sequencing artifact, a later analysis dropped more than 500 nucleotide sequences that were highly shared and had low generation probability. In a later analysis, a clonal expansion index was calculated for each public chain from normalized within-repertoire ranks of inferred template counts. In a later analysis, generation probabilities were computed using a VDJ recombination model fitted to out-of-frame rearrangements, and the results were checked against IGoR. A later analysis scored TCR-TCR, TCR-HLA and TCR-CMV co-occurrence with hypergeometric tests, applying a repertoire-size bias correction to TCR pairs. A later analysis estimated false discovery rates by permuting HLA or CMV assignments 20 times. In a later analysis, co-occurring TCRs were grouped with DBSCAN, and TCRdist sequence similarity was added when clustering was performed within HLA-allele-positive subsets. Repertoires with fewer than 30,000 or more than 120,000 public chains were left out of co-occurrence clustering, as were about 5 repertoires with anomalous nucleotide sharing. Drawn from immuneACCESS, this table holds only the in-frame rearrangements with V and J called that TCRdb kept. Clones are partly lost; checked studies trace under half to an unresolved V gene and leave the rest unexplained. V and J calls and clone size are as listed in that table; D and trimming were resolved from the DNA. The sample records roughly 180,000 clones, roughly 74% of which are singletons. The ten largest account for about 3.1% of the sample.

Overall results and qualifications from the work: The cohort was sequenced for TCR beta chains only, and without alpha or paired-chain data the features that could be detected were limited. In the study, 150 to 200 TCR beta chains were listed as associated with cytomegalovirus. According to a later analysis, most CMV-associated TCR beta chains appeared to be HLA-restricted, and the HLA associations seemed to be driven largely by CMV exposure. CMV serostatus was the only immune exposure information available for the cohort. According to the authors, the approach could potentially be generalized to other disease states and immunological phenotypes. At a false discovery rate of 0.05, a later analysis linked about 17,000 TCR beta sequences to specific HLA alleles. Several of the top co-occurrence clusters appeared to be linked to parvovirus B19, influenza, CMV and Epstein-Barr virus, according to a later analysis. Sequencing depth was assumed to be roughly uniform across donors in the presence/absence analyses, though that assumption may not hold. According to a later analysis, TCR association rates differed among HLA loci, with DRB1 alleles showing the most associated TCRs and HLA-C alleles showing the fewest. Because the 87-base-pair reads could not distinguish some IMGT-functional V segments, including TRBV6-2 and TRBV6-3, those segments were excluded. An earlier analysis of approximately 500 of the donors showed that most TCR beta V segments appeared in productive rearrangements either about 87% or about 30% of the time, which broadly matched IMGT annotations. In vitro tests confirmed that three of the cytomegalovirus-associated TCR beta chains recognize cytomegalovirus antigens. When HLA alleles, especially DR and DQ, strongly co-occurred, attributing TCR associations to individual alleles was difficult. An association between a missense DCLRE1C variant and V-gene and J-gene trimming of TCR beta chains was found in a later genetic analysis and replicated in an independent cohort. A further reported finding was that TCR beta sequences accurately predicted the HLA-A and HLA-B alleles for most subjects in the first cohort. According to a later genetic analysis, donors in an Asian-associated ancestry cluster had fewer N-insertions in productive TCRs than the roughly 700-donor mean. Because HLA typing was missing for some donors at each locus, association tests included only the typed subset. The sequencing pipeline was judged likely to have produced a cluster of highly shared sequence variants as a technical artifact. The classifier was reported to diagnose cytomegalovirus status with high specificity and sensitivity in both the original and validation cohorts. In a later analysis, HLA-associated TCR beta chains were found to be more clonally expanded and to have lower generation probabilities than equally common non-associated chains. Because counts were too low, about 15 rarely observed V segments, including chromosome 9 orphons, were left out of the earlier analysis of over 550 of the donors. Most TCR sequences were observed very rarely across donors, whereas some public TCRs were present in many individuals. Correlated functional status among segregating V segments might be attributable to linkage disequilibrium, but an unknown experimental factor could not be ruled out.

This chain is built from TRBV11-2 and TRBJ2-7; 8 junctional bases match TRBD1. This sequence was found in a female donor in good health and CMV-seronegative. Sequencing was carried out using PBMCs. The CDR3 reads as follows: CASSRTGREQYF. DNA sequence: TGTGCCAGCAGCCGGACAGGGCGCGAGCAGTACTTC.